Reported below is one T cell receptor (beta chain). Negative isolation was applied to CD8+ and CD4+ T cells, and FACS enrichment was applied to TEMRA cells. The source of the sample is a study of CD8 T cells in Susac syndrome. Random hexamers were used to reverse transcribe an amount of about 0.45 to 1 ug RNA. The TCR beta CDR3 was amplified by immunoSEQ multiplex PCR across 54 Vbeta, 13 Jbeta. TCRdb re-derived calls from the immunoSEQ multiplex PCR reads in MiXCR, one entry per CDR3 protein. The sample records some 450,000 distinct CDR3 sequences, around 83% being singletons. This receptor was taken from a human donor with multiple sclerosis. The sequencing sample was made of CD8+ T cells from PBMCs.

CDR3 DNA sequence: TGTGCCTGGAGTGTCCAACAGGTCTCCTATGGCTACACCTTC. This translates into CAWSVQQVSYGYTF. The J gene is TRBJ1-2, the V gene TRBV30; perhaps TRBD1 as D (5 bases). Germline lookup yields CDR1 GTSNPN and CDR2 SVGIG (reference sequence). The CDR3 runs to 14 residues. The V and J ends lost 0 bases and 4 bases respectively, with 12 bases between them.